This T cell receptor beta chain was sequenced in a study of T cells after yellow fever vaccination. Germline CDR1 and CDR2: SGHTA and FQGNSA. CDR3 length equals 16 residues. Between the trimmed V and J ends, which lost 2 bases and 7 bases, there was a span of 18 bases. This clonotype was counted only a few times. MiXCR, run by TCRdb on the 5' RACE reads, gives a single entry per CDR3 protein. The data contain around 310,000 distinct CDR3 sequences, approximately 4.3% of them singletons. This rearrangement joins TRBV7-2 to TRBJ2-4; the D gene is possibly TRBD1 (5 bases). The input for sequencing was PBMCs, taken 15 days after the yellow fever booster vaccination. The source of this sequence is a young man who received the YFV17D yellow fever vaccine. The DNA of the CDR3 is TGTGCCAGCAGCTTAAATAGGGGCGCGTCGACGAACATTCAGTACTTC. Its translation is CASSLNRGASTNIQYF.